This T cell receptor beta chain appears in the sequencing data of a study of shared clonotypes between healthy human individuals. The overall study: Three plates each covered CD4 naive and memory; CD8 naive two, CD8 memory one. Study conclusions and caveats: The small donor group covered limited genetic and exposure diversity.

With regard to this clone: The antigen is undetermined.

Each subset's genomic DNA was split evenly across several immunoSEQ plates. The table came from immunoSEQ multiplex PCR; TCRdb's copy has only in-frame clones and leaves some out. The sample has 2,500,000 or so clones; under 95% are singletons. The germline CDR1 and CDR2 sequences are MDHEN and SYDVKM. V dropped 6 bases and J dropped 5 bases, with 16 bases sitting between them. The CDR3 totals 15 residues. The sequence was obtained from a young man in good health. Some clones in this sample may be carry-over from other donors' samples. Sequencing was done on a sample of naive CD4+ T cells from PBMCs. The subset: CD45RA+ positively selected. The rearrangement uses TRBV28 and TRBJ2-2; D is perhaps TRBD1 (5 bases). The CDR3 nucleotides are TGTGCCAGCAGGCCGAATAGGGGTTCAACCGGGGAGCTGTTTTTT. Its protein product is CASRPNRGSTGELFF. The full variable domain, its missing parts supplied by reference TRBV28 and TRBJ2-2, is DVKVTQSSRYLVKRTGEKVFLECVQDMDHENMFWYRQDPGLGLRLIYFSYDVKMKEKGDIPEGYSVSREKKERFSLILESASTNQTSMYLCASRPNRGSTGELFFGEGSRLTVL.